This passage covers 22 T cell receptor beta chains from one sample sequenced in a study of blood T cell repertoires in COVID-19 (TCRdb year 2020). Libraries were made using the immunoSEQ multiplex PCR assay. The table was pulled from immuneACCESS by TCRdb, which kept in-frame rearrangements only. Such tables lose some clones; where checked, under half of the loss comes from unresolved V genes, and the rest has no known cause. This sample gives fewer than 350,000 clones in total; about nine tenths of them show up just once. The ten largest clones capture roughly 6.8% of the sample. Material: peripheral blood. The receptors shown here come from a woman between 25 and 40 years old with COVID-19, enrolled during active disease.

This chain uses TRBV3-1 (or the pseudogene TRBV3-2) with TRBJ2-5; 9 nucleotides match TRBD2. V shed 1 base, J shed 2 bases, and the junction held 5 bases outside the gene matches. This CDR3 contains 16 residues. CDR1 LGHDT and CDR2 YNNKEL come from the germline V gene (reference sequence). The DNA for the CDR3 is TGTGCCAGCAGCCAAGGTGGAACTAGCGGGCAAGAGACCCAGTACTTC. Protein product: CASSQGGTSGQETQYF.

This sequence joins TRBV5-4 and TRBJ2-7, with 10 bases lining up with TRBD2. J gave up 0 bases and V 3 bases, and 3 bases lay outside the gene matches. This CDR3 is built from 15 residues. The V gene's germline CDR1 is SGHNT and CDR2 YYREEE (reference sequence). The CDR3 sequence: CASSSSGGLSYEQYF. CDR3 DNA sequence: TGTGCCAGCAGCTCTAGCGGGGGACTCTCCTACGAGCAGTACTTC.

The V gene is TRBV10-3, the J gene TRBJ2-7, with 11 positions matching TRBD2. With 3 bases clipped from V and 3 bases from J, the junction kept 4 bases outside the gene matches. The CDR3 consists of 15 residues. From germline, CDR1 is ENHRY and CDR2 SYGVKD. The CDR3 DNA follows: TGTGCCATCAGTGACAGGACTAGCGGGCTCTACGAGCAGTACTTC. As protein: CAISDRTSGLYEQYF.

The rearrangement uses TRBV7-9 and TRBJ2-5; a possible D gene is TRBD1 (6 bases). Looked up from germline, CDR1 is SEHNR and CDR2 is FQNEAQ (reference sequence). This CDR3 is 14 amino acids long. V was cut by 4 bases and J by 5 bases, with 14 bases left in between. This CDR3 reads CASSYYREGETQYF. The CDR3 nucleotides read TGTGCCAGCAGCTACTACAGGGAAGGGGAGACCCAGTACTTC.

The CDR3 region has the DNA TGTGCCAGCTCACTCGGGAGAGGGGAGCTGTTTTTT. Translated, it gives CASSLGRGELFF. The chain combines TRBV18 with TRBJ2-2; D perhaps matches TRBD2 (6 bases). V shed 4 bases and J shed 8 bases, with 8 bases lying between them. Per germline, CDR1 KGHSH and CDR2 LQKENI. This CDR3 region has 12 residues.

The CDR3 DNA is TGTGCCAGCAGCTTGGGGACTGGAGCGGGAGGGAACTACGAGCAGTACTTC. Protein: CASSLGTGAGGNYEQYF. J is TRBJ2-7 and V is TRBV5-4; 10 bases are a match to TRBD2. This CDR3 spans 17 amino acids. Germline V lookup: CDR1 SGHNT, CDR2 YYREEE (reference sequence). V trimming: 0 bases; J trimming: 3 bases; junction bases outside the gene matches: 9. The whole variable domain, remainder taken from reference TRBV5-4 and TRBJ2-7, is ETGVTQSPTHLIKTRGQQVTLRCSSQSGHNTVSWYQQALGQGPQFIFQYYREEENGRGNFPPRFSGLQFPNYSSELNVNALELDDSALYLCASSLGTGAGGNYEQYFGPGTRLTVT.

The V call is TRBV5-6, the J call TRBJ2-7; 11 bases are a match to TRBD2. The V segment lost 4 bases and the J segment 2 bases; nucleotides outside the gene matches: 5. Per germline, CDR1 SGHDT and CDR2 YYEEEE. This CDR3 comprises 15 residues. DNA of the CDR3: TGTGCCAGCAGCCCTACTAGCGGGGGCCCCTACGAGCAGTACTTC. It specifies CASSPTSGGPYEQYF.

The chain joins TRBV6-4 to TRBJ2-3; 8 nucleotides align to TRBD2. Germline CDR1 reads MRHNA; CDR2 reads SNTAGT. The ends lost 3 bases at V and 7 bases at J; junction bases unmatched: 9. CDR3 length: 15 residues. The DNA for the CDR3 is TGTGCCAGCAGTGAATCAGCGGGAGTGGTAAATACGCAGTATTTT. It specifies CASSESAGVVNTQYF.

V gene TRBV7-9 combines with J gene TRBJ2-1; 8 positions match TRBD2. Per the germline V gene, CDR1 is SEHNR and CDR2 is FQNEAQ (reference sequence). The ends lost 3 bases at V and 4 bases at J; junction bases unmatched: 5. The CDR3 is 15 residues long. The CDR3 protein is CASSFPGGRYNEQFF. As DNA, the CDR3 is TGTGCCAGCAGCTTTCCGGGGGGGCGGTACAATGAGCAGTTCTTC. Combining the CDR3 with reference TRBV7-9 and TRBJ2-1 gives the whole variable domain DTGVSQNPRHKITKRGQNVTFRCDPISEHNRLYWYRQTLGQGPEFLTYFQNEAQLEKSRLLSDRFSAERPKGSFSTLEIQRTEQGDSAMYLCASSFPGGRYNEQFFGPGTRLTVL.

The chain has TRBV5-6 and TRBJ2-2; D gene unclear. V was cut by 7 bases and J by 7 bases, with 5 bases left in between. The germline V gene has CDR1 SGHDT and CDR2 YYEEEE. The CDR3 runs to 10 residues. The CDR3 DNA sequence: TGTGCCAGCTTCTTCGGGGAGCTGTTTTTT. Amino acid sequence: CASFFGELFF.

The chain carries TRBV2 and TRBJ1-1, with TRBD1 identical over 8 bases. The CDR3 consists of 11 residues. J was trimmed by 13 bases and V by 5 bases; bases with no gene match: 6. Germline CDR1 reads SNHLY; CDR2 reads FYNNEI. The chain's CDR3 is CASSWDRLHFF. Here the CDR3 DNA reads TGTGCCAGCAGTTGGGACAGGCTTCATTTCTTT.

The V gene is TRBV9, the J gene TRBJ2-3, with TRBD2 as a possible D gene (6 bases). V was trimmed by 2 bases and J by 3 bases, leaving 16 bases between them. Per germline, CDR1 SGDLS and CDR2 YYNGEE. CDR3 size: 16 residues. CDR3 amino acids: CASSVSIGGLTDTQYF. The CDR3 DNA follows: TGTGCCAGCAGCGTTAGCATAGGAGGGTTGACAGATACGCAGTATTTT.

The V call is TRBV2, the J call TRBJ1-3, with 8 positions matching TRBD1. Trimming at V came to 7 bases and at J to 0 bases, leaving 5 bases not matched to a gene. Germline V gene data show CDR1 as SNHLY and CDR2 as FYNNEI. This CDR3 has 15 residues. In DNA, the CDR3 is TGTGCCAGCACCGGGACAGGTTTCTCTGGAAACACCATATATTTT. It is translated as CASTGTGFSGNTIYF.

V is TRBV7-2 and J is TRBJ2-1; no clear D gene. The germline CDR1 and CDR2 sequences are SGHTA and FQGNSA. Trimming stripped 3 bases from V and 4 bases from J, with 13 bases between. CDR3 length: 15 residues. The chain's CDR3 is CASSLNAGAYNEQFF. The DNA of the CDR3 is TGTGCCAGCAGCTTGAATGCAGGCGCTTACAATGAGCAGTTCTTC.

The V gene is TRBV2, the J gene TRBJ2-1, with 7 bases that match TRBD2. Per germline, CDR1 SNHLY and CDR2 FYNNEI. V trimming: 4 bases; J trimming: 3 bases; junction bases outside the gene matches: 0. This CDR3 has 13 residues. CDR3 nucleotides: TGTGCCAGCAGTGGCGGGAGCTACAATGAGCAGTTCTTC. This encodes CASSGGSYNEQFF.

The J gene is TRBJ2-5, the V gene TRBV30; 8 nucleotides align to TRBD2. Per the germline V gene, CDR1 is GTSNPN and CDR2 is SVGIG (reference sequence). J gave up 2 bases and V 1 base, and 3 bases lay outside the gene matches. The CDR3 loop spans 14 amino acids. The CDR3 reads CAWSAGTRQETQYF. The DNA of the CDR3 is TGTGCCTGGAGTGCCGGGACTAGACAAGAGACCCAGTACTTC.

V and J are TRBV2 and TRBJ2-5; TRBD1 agrees at 10 bases. V trimming: 8 bases; J trimming: 5 bases; junction bases outside the gene matches: 8. CDR1 is SNHLY and CDR2 is FYNNEI in the germline V gene. The CDR3 is made up of 14 amino acids. In DNA, the CDR3 is TGTGCCAGCGGCTCGGACAGGGGGTACGAGACCCAGTACTTC. It yields the protein CASGSDRGYETQYF.

The DNA of the CDR3 is TGCGCCAGCAGCTCAGGGCGGGGTGAAAAACTGTTTTTT. Translating it yields CASSSGRGEKLFF. The rearrangement joins TRBV5-1 to TRBJ1-4, with a weak D call TRBD1 (5 bases). Trimming pared 3 bases from V and 7 bases from J, leaving 10 bases between. This CDR3 is built from 13 residues. CDR1 is SGHRS and CDR2 is YFSETQ in the germline V gene.

This clone was seen a handful of times. The chain joins TRBV15 to TRBJ1-5, with a weak D call TRBD1 (5 bases). Germline CDR1 and CDR2: LNHNV and YYDKDF (reference sequence). The CDR3 is 20 amino acids. The germline V and J ends were trimmed by 2 bases and 0 bases, with 23 bases remaining between them. CDR3: CATSRPGGGATLYSNQPQHF. DNA for the CDR3: TGTGCCACCAGCAGACCCGGGGGGGGAGCAACCCTCTATAGCAATCAGCCCCAGCATTTT.

The sample holds a few counts of this clone. The genes are TRBV24-1 and TRBJ1-2; 12 bases match TRBD1. The V gene's germline CDR1 is KGHDR and CDR2 SFDVKD. Trimming cost V 1 base and J 4 bases; bases outside gene matches: 6. The CDR3 runs 17 residues. CDR3 nucleotide sequence: TGTGCCACCAGTGATTTCCGGGGACAGGGGGCTGGCTATGGCTACACCTTC. Protein product: CATSDFRGQGAGYGYTF.

V gene TRBV7-2 combines with J gene TRBJ2-3; TRBD2 aligns across 9 bases. V gave up 3 bases and J gave up 0 bases; unmatched junction bases: 4. CDR1 is SGHTA and CDR2 is FQGNSA in the germline V gene. This CDR3 region has 16 residues. The CDR3 here is CASSFRTSVSTDTQYF. CDR3 nucleotides: TGTGCCAGCAGCTTCCGGACTAGCGTTAGCACAGATACGCAGTATTTT.

This chain uses TRBV5-5 with TRBJ1-2; possible D gene TRBD1, 5 bases. Germline CDR1 and CDR2: SGHKS and YYEKEE (reference sequence). V was pared by 2 bases and J by 3 bases, with 5 bases between. The length of the CDR3 is 12 residues. DNA for the CDR3: TGTGCCAGCAGCTTCAGGGACTATGGCTACACCTTC. Translated, it gives CASSFRDYGYTF. Supplemented by reference TRBV5-5 and TRBJ1-2, the full variable domain reads DAGVTQSPTHLIKTRGQQVTLRCSPISGHKSVSWYQQVLGQGPQFIFQYYEKEERGRGNFPDRFSARQFPNYSSELNVNALLLGDSALYLCASSFRDYGYTFGSGTRLTVV.